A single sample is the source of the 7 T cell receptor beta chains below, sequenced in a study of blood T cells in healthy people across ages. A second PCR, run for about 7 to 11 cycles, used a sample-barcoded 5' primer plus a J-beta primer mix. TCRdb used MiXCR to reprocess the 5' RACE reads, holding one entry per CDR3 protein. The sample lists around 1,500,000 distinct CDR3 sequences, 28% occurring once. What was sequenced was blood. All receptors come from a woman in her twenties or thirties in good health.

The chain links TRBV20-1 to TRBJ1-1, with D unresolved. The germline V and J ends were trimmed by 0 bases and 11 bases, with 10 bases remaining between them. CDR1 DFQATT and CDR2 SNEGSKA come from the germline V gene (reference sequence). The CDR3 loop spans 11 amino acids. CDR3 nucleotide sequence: TGCAGTGCTAGAGAAGCAGAACGGGCTTTCTTT. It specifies CSAREAERAFF.

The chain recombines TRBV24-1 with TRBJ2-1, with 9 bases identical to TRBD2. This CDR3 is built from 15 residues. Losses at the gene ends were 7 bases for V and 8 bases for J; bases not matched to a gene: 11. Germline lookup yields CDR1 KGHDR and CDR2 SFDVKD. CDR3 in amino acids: CATRGTSSERDEQFF. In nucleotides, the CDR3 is TGTGCCACCAGAGGGACTAGCAGCGAGAGAGATGAGCAGTTCTTC.

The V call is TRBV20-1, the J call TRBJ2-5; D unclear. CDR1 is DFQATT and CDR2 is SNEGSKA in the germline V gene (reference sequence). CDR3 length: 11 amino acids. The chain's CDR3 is CGVTRQETQYF. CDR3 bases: TGCGGTGTAACTCGCCAAGAGACCCAGTACTTC.

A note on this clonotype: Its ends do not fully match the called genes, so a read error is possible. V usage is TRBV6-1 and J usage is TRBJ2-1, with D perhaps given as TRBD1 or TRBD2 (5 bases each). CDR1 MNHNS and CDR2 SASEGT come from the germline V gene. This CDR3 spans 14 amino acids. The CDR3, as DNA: TGTGCCAGCAGGGAAGGCCTTCCGAGGGGTGAGCAGTTCTTC. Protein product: CASREGLPRGEQFF.

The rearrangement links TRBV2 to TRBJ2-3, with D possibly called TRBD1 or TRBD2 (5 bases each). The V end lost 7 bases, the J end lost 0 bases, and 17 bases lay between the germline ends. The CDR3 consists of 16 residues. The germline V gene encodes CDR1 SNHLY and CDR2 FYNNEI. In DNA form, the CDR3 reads TGTGCCAGCAATCCGGGACCCGATCCTAGCACAGATACGCAGTATTTT. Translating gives CASNPGPDPSTDTQYF.

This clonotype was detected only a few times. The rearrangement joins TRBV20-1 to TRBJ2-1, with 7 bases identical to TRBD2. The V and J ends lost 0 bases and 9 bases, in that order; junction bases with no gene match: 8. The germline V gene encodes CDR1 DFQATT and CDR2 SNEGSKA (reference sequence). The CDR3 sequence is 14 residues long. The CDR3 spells CSARDGQGGCEQFF. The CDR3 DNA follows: TGCAGTGCTAGAGATGGGCAGGGAGGGTGTGAGCAGTTCTTC.

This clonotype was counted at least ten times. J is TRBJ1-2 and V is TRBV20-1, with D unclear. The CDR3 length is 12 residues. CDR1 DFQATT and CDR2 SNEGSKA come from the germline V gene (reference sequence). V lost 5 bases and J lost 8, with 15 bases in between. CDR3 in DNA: TGCAGTGCTCTCATCGATGCGTGGGGCTACACCTTC. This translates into CSALIDAWGYTF.